This TCR beta chain was captured by sequencing in a study of Graves' ophthalmopathy and Graves' hyperthyroidism. This clonotype was found many times. RNA transcripts provided the template for amplifying TCR beta CDR3 regions. First-round RT-PCR relied on HTBI primers, and a second-round multiplex PCR came next. TCRdb re-called the multiplex PCR reads through MiXCR, storing one row per CDR3 protein. The table includes about 640,000 distinct CDR3 sequences, about two fifths detected once. The sample taken for sequencing was peripheral blood. This clonotype was sampled from an adult man with Graves' ophthalmopathy.

This CDR3 reads CASSSGTGYYSNQPQHF. The CDR3 DNA reads TGTGCCAGCAGTTCTGGGACAGGATATTATAGCAATCAGCCCCAGCATTTT. The chain employs TRBV25-1 and TRBJ1-5, with 8 positions matching TRBD1. CDR1 is MGHDK and CDR2 is SYGVNS in the germline V gene. The CDR3 spans 17 residues. After removal of 5 bases from V and 0 bases from J, the junction contained 9 bases not matched to a gene.